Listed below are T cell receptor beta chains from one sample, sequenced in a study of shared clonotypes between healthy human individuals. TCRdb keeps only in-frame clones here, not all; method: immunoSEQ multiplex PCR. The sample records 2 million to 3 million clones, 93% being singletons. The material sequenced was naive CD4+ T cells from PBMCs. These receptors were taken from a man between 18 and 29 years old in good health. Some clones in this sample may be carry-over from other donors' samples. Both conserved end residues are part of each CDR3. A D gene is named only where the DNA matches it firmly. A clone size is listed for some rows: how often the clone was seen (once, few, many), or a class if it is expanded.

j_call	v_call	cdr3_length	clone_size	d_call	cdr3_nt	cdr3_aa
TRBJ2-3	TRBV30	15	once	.	TGTGCCTGGAGTGTACGCGGGGCCCGTACAGATACGCAGTATTTT	CAWSVRGARTDTQYF
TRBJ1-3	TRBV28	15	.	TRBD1	TGTGCCAGCAGTTTGGTCAGGGGGGCTGGAAACACCATATATTTT	CASSLVRGAGNTIYF
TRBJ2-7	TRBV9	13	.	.	TGTGCCAGCAGCGCGTCGGGCCCGGGGGAGCAGTACTTC	CASSASGPGEQYF
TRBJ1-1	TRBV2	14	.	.	TGTGCCAGCTTTCGGACAGATATTAACACTGAAGCTTTCTTT	CASFRTDINTEAFF
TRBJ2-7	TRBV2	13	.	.	TGTGCCAGCAGGCCGGATACCTCGGGGGAGCAGTACTTC	CASRPDTSGEQYF
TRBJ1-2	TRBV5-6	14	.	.	TGTGCCAGCAGCCCGTCGTTGGAGAACTATGGCTACACCTTC	CASSPSLENYGYTF
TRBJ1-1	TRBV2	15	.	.	TGTGCCAGCAGTGAAAGTGTGACGTTGGGCACTGAAGCTTTCTTT	CASSESVTLGTEAFF
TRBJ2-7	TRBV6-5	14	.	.	TGTGCCAGCAGTTACCCCGAGCGGAGGTACGAGCAGTACTTC	CASSYPERRYEQYF
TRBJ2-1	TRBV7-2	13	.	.	TGTGCCAGCAGCTCCGACCCTAGCAATGAGCAGTTCTTC	CASSSDPSNEQFF
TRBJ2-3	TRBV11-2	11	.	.	TGTGCCATCGGGGGCTCAGATACGCAGTATTTT	CAIGGSDTQYF
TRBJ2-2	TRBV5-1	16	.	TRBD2	TGCGCCAGCAGCTCCCTCACTAGCGGCGACACCGGGGAGCTGTTTTTT	CASSSLTSGDTGELFF
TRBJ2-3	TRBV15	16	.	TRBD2	TGTGCCACCAGCAGAATGCTAGCGGGAGAGGGAAATACGCAGTATTTT	CATSRMLAGEGNTQYF
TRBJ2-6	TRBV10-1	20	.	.	TGCGCCAGCAGTGAGGGGGGAGATGCGTTGGTTGTTGCTGGGGCCAACGTCCTGACTTTC	CASSEGGDALVVAGANVLTF
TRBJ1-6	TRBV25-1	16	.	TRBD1	TGTGCCAGCAGTTTTGGACAGGGAAACTATAATTCACCCCTCCACTTT	CASSFGQGNYNSPLHF
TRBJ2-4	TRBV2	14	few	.	TGTGCCAGCAGTGTCCCTACCGAGGGAAACATTCAGTACTTC	CASSVPTEGNIQYF
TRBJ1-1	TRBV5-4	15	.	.	TGTGCCAGCAGCCAAAGTGCCGGCAGTGGTACTGAAGCTTTCTTT	CASSQSAGSGTEAFF
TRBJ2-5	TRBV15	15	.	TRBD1	TGTGCCACCAGCGGCGGCTTTGGACAGGAAGAGACCCAGTACTTC	CATSGGFGQEETQYF
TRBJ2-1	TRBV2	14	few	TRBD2	TGTGCCAGCAGGAGGACTAGCGGGAGTAATGAGCAGTTCTTC	CASRRTSGSNEQFF
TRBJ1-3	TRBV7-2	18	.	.	TGTGCCAGCAGCTTAGTTGGGGGAACAGGTTTCTCTGGAAACACCATATATTTT	CASSLVGGTGFSGNTIYF
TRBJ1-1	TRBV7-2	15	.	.	TGTGCCAGCAGCTTAGTGGTTCGGGTGAACACTGAAGCTTTCTTT	CASSLVVRVNTEAFF
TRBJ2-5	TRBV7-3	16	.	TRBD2	TGTGCCAGCAGCCCTGGGACTAGCGGGAGACTAGAGACCCAGTACTTC	CASSPGTSGRLETQYF
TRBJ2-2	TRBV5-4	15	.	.	TGTGCCAGCACCTTAGGAGGGCAAAACACCGGGGAGCTGTTTTTT	CASTLGGQNTGELFF
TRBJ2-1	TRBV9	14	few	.	TGTGCCAGCAGCGTAGTGGGGGGATACAATGAGCAGTTCTTC	CASSVVGGYNEQFF
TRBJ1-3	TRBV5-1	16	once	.	TGCGCCAGCAGCTTGGCCCCGACAGCCCTAGGAAACACCATATATTTT	CASSLAPTALGNTIYF
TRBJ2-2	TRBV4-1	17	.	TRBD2	TGCGCCAGCAGCCCAAATAGCGGGAGGGGAGGTGCCGGGGAGCTGTTTTTT	CASSPNSGRGGAGELFF
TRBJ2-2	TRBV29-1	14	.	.	TGCGGCTATTCTAGCTTCGAGAACACCGGGGAGCTGTTTTTT	CGYSSFENTGELFF
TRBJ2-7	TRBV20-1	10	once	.	TGCAGTGTTAATCGCCGGGCCGAGTACTTC	CSVNRRAEYF
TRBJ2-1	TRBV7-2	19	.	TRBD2	TGTGCCAGCAGCTTTCGTCCAACTTCAGGACTAGCGGGTACCAATGAGCAGTTCTTC	CASSFRPTSGLAGTNEQFF
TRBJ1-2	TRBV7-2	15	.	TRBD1	TGTGCCAGCAGCTTACGGGGGCAGGGGGCGAATGGCTACACCTTC	CASSLRGQGANGYTF
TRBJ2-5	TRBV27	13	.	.	TGTGCCAGCAGTCCACGGCGTCCAGAGACCCAGTACTTC	CASSPRRPETQYF
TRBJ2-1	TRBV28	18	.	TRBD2	TGTGCCAGCAGTTCCCCTAGACTAGCGGGTTACCTACCCAATGAGCAGTTCTTC	CASSSPRLAGYLPNEQFF
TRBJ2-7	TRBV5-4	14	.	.	TGTGCCAGCAGCTCAGCGACTAGTCCCTACGAGCAGTACTTC	CASSSATSPYEQYF
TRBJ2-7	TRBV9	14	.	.	TGTGCCAGCAGCGTAGACCAACAGGGCCGAGAGCAGTACTTC	CASSVDQQGREQYF
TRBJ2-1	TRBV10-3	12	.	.	TGTGCCATCAGTCCCCCAGACAATGAGCAGTTCTTC	CAISPPDNEQFF
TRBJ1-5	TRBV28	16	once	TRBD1	TGTGCCAGCAGTTTACCCGGACAGGGGGGAAATCAGCCCCAGCATTTT	CASSLPGQGGNQPQHF
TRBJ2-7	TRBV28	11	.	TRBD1	TGTGCCAGCACCTCCACAGGGGGACAGTACTTC	CASTSTGGQYF
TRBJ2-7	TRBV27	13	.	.	TGTGCCAGCAGTTCCTTGACAGAGTACGAGCAGTACTTC	CASSSLTEYEQYF
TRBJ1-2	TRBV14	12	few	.	TGTGCCAGCAGCCAATCTGCCTATGGCTACACCTTC	CASSQSAYGYTF
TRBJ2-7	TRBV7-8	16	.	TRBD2	TGTGCCAGCAGCTTAGTGCAGCGCGGGAGGGCTAGGGAGCAGTACTTC	CASSLVQRGRAREQYF
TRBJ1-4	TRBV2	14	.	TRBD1	TGTGCCAGCAGTGCAGGGGGGGCTGGGGAAAAACTGTTTTTT	CASSAGGAGEKLFF
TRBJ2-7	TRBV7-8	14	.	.	TGTGCCAGCAGCTTCACTAGGGGCGCCTACGAGCAGTACTTC	CASSFTRGAYEQYF
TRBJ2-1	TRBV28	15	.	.	TGTGCCAGCAGTTTATTGGACCGGGACCTCAATGAGCAGTTCTTC	CASSLLDRDLNEQFF
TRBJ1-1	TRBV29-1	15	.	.	TGCAGCGTTGTCCGTGACAGACTAATGAACACTGAAGCTTTCTTT	CSVVRDRLMNTEAFF
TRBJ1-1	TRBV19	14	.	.	TGTGCCAGTAGTATAGGGGGCGGATCCCTTGAAGCTTTCTTT	CASSIGGGSLEAFF
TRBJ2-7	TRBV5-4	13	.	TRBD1	TGTGCCAGCAGCTTTCGACAGGGGGTCGAGCAGTACTTC	CASSFRQGVEQYF
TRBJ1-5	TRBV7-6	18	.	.	TGTGCCAGCAGCTTAAAACCCCGAGCAAACGAGGGCAATCAGCCCCAGCATTTT	CASSLKPRANEGNQPQHF